This entry features one TCR beta chain sequence. The CDR3 runs to 13 residues. Germline CDR1 and CDR2: SGHRS and YFSETQ. Trimming took off 7 bases at V and 5 bases at J, with 16 bases between the two ends. Profiling relied on immunoSEQ multiplex PCR, and the TCRdb table lists in-frame clones only, not all of them. Altogether 980,000 or so clones are present, more than 75% being singletons, with the ten largest covering about 1.5%. The data originate from a study of shared clonotypes between healthy human individuals. The rearrangement uses TRBV5-1 and TRBJ2-7; D uncertain. This sequence originates from a man aged 18 to 29 in good health. Sequenced: memory CD4+ T cells sorted from blood. Subset meaning: CD45RA-negative fraction. CDR3 in DNA: TGCGCCAGCTCTACGCTAGGTGCCAACGAGCAGTACTTC. This sequence encodes CASSTLGANEQYF.